This is a list of T cell receptor beta chains from one sample in a study of cytomegalovirus exposure and HLA in healthy donors. Only in-frame clones appear in the TCRdb table, and some are missing; sequencing was by immunoSEQ multiplex PCR. The table shows some 120,000 clones, with around 80% occurring only once. Sequencing was done on a sample of PBMCs. Receptors originate from a woman under 40 in good health and CMV-seronegative. CDR3s include the opening cysteine and the closing phenylalanine or tryptophan. A D gene is named only where the DNA matches it firmly. The listing skips clone size in some rows; elsewhere it reads once, few, many or a size class.

>12|TRBV29-1|NA|NA|TRBJ2-1
TGCAGCGCCCTTAGCGGCTATACTGAGCAGTTCTTC
CSALSGYTEQFF
>14|TRBV2|NA|NA|TRBJ1-5
TGTGCCAGCAGTGAAGATCTGGGGGGAGGACCCCAGCATTTT
CASSEDLGGGPQHF
>14|TRBV30|NA|TRBD1|TRBJ1-6
TGTGCCTGGAGACAGGGGATGAACAATTCACCCCTCCACTTT
CAWRQGMNNSPLHF
>17|TRBV5-5|NA|TRBD2|TRBJ2-5
TGTGCCAGCAGCTTAGAGGCGTCTAGCGGGGGGTATGAGACCCAGTACTTC
CASSLEASSGGYETQYF
>12|TRBV10-3|NA|NA|TRBJ1-2
TGTGCCATCAGTAGTGGGGGGAGAGGCTACACCTTC
CAISSGGRGYTF
>10|TRBV2|NA|NA|TRBJ2-7
TGTGCCAGCAGTTACGGGTGGCAGTACTTC
CASSYGWQYF
>16|TRBV19|NA|NA|TRBJ2-6
TGTGCCAGTAGTATTGATGAGGGTGGTGGGGCCAACGTCCTGACTTTC
CASSIDEGGGANVLTF
>15|TRBV29-1|NA|TRBD2|TRBJ2-7
TGCAGCGTTGAAGATGGGAGTAGCGGGCCGTCCGAGCAGTACTTC
CSVEDGSSGPSEQYF
>12|TRBV6-1|NA|NA|TRBJ2-7
TGTGCCAGCAGTGAACGCTCCTACGAGCAGTACTTC
CASSERSYEQYF
>18|TRBV7-2|NA|TRBD2|TRBJ2-6
TGTGCCAGCAGCTTATTTGGACTAGCGGGAGCCGGGGCCAACGTCCTGACTTTC
CASSLFGLAGAGANVLTF
>13|TRBV6-5|once|TRBD2|TRBJ2-7
TGTGCCAGCAGTACGGGACTAGCTGTCGGGCAGTACTTC
CASSTGLAVGQYF
>14|TRBV4-2|NA|NA|TRBJ1-6
TGTGCCAGCAGCCAAGGGAGCTATAATTCACCCCTCCACTTT
CASSQGSYNSPLHF
>13|TRBV6-6|NA|NA|TRBJ2-7
TGTGCCAGCAGTTGGGGAGGAGGGGACGAGCAGTACTTC
CASSWGGGDEQYF
>16|TRBV28|once|NA|TRBJ1-3
TGTGCCAGCAGTCCACACTCAGGGCCCTCTGGAAACACCATATATTTT
CASSPHSGPSGNTIYF
>15|TRBV7-2|NA|NA|TRBJ1-2
TGTGCCAGCAGCTTAAGGGCCCGGGAAACCTATGGCTACACCTTC
CASSLRARETYGYTF
>15|TRBV2|NA|NA|TRBJ2-1
TGTGCCAGCAGTAGAACAGGTAGCTCCTACAATGAGCAGTTCTTC
CASSRTGSSYNEQFF
>17|TRBV6-1|NA|TRBD1|TRBJ2-1
TGTGCCAGCAGTGCCCTTGACAGGGGGCGCTTGGGGAATGAGCAGTTCTTC
CASSALDRGRLGNEQFF
>16|TRBV6-6|NA|TRBD2|TRBJ2-7
TGTGCCAGCAGTTACTCCCCGCGGGGGGCCGCCTACGAGCAGTACTTC
CASSYSPRGAAYEQYF
>15|TRBV9|NA|TRBD2|TRBJ2-1
TGTGCCAGCAGCGTTAGCGGGAGCTCCTACAATGAGCAGTTCTTC
CASSVSGSSYNEQFF
>15|TRBV4-1|few|NA|TRBJ1-2
TGCGCCAGCAGCCCCCGTCCGGGGAGAGGCTATGGCTACACCTTC
CASSPRPGRGYGYTF
>15|TRBV7-9|NA|TRBD2|TRBJ2-7
TGTGCCAGCAGCTTTCAGTCTAGCGGGAGTAGTGAGCAGTACTTC
CASSFQSSGSSEQYF
>16|TRBV19|NA|TRBD2|TRBJ2-4
TGTGCCAGTAGGAGGGGAGGGTTTGTGTCCAAAAACATTCAGTACTTC
CASRRGGFVSKNIQYF
>17|TRBV7-3|NA|TRBD1|TRBJ1-2
TGTGCCAGCAGCTTATTTAACAGGGGGGCAAGCCGGTATGGCTACACCTTC
CASSLFNRGASRYGYTF
>16|TRBV18|few|NA|TRBJ1-4
TGTGCCAGCTCACCACGGGGAGAAACAACTAATGAAAAACTGTTTTTT
CASSPRGETTNEKLFF
>15|TRBV5-1|NA|TRBD1|TRBJ1-2
TGCGCCAGCAGCTTGGTGGACAGGCTCACCGGAGGCTACACCTTC
CASSLVDRLTGGYTF
>15|TRBV6-5|NA|NA|TRBJ1-1
TGTGCCAGCAGCGAGAGGGGGGGGCTGGGCACTGAAGCTTTCTTT
CASSERGGLGTEAFF
>13|TRBV15|NA|NA|TRBJ1-6
TGTGCCACCAGCAGAGATTTAAATTCACCCCTCCACTTT
CATSRDLNSPLHF
>16|TRBV6-6|once|NA|TRBJ1-4
TGTGCCAGTTTCCCGGGGGGCTCAGCAACTAATGAAAAACTGTTTTTT
CASFPGGSATNEKLFF
>16|TRBV9|NA|TRBD2|TRBJ2-7
TGTGCCAGCAGCGCCGGACTAGCGGGGACCTCCTACGAGCAGTACTTC
CASSAGLAGTSYEQYF
>13|TRBV7-9|NA|NA|TRBJ1-1
TGTGCCAGCAGCTCTCACGGTAACACTGAAGCTTTCTTT
CASSSHGNTEAFF
>14|TRBV7-9|NA|TRBD1|TRBJ2-2
TGTGCCATGCAGGACAGGGGTGACACCGGGGAGCTGTTTTTT
CAMQDRGDTGELFF
>20|TRBV7-3|NA|TRBD2|TRBJ2-1
TGTGCCAGCAGCCTAAGTGGACTAGCGGGAGGGCTTGGGAATCTCAATGAGCAGTTCTTC
CASSLSGLAGGLGNLNEQFF
>14|TRBV6-1|NA|NA|TRBJ2-7
TGTGCCAGCAGACCCGGACAGAACTCCTACGAGCAGTACTTC
CASRPGQNSYEQYF
>15|TRBV7-2|NA|NA|TRBJ1-4
TGTGCCAGCAGCCCAAGGAGGGGTCGAATTGAAAAACTGTTTTTT
CASSPRRGRIEKLFF
>16|TRBV7-2|few|TRBD1|TRBJ1-4
TGTGCCAGCAGCTTAGTATCAGGGACAGATAATGAAAAACTGTTTTTT
CASSLVSGTDNEKLFF
>16|TRBV5-3|NA|TRBD2|TRBJ2-1
TGTGCCAGAAGCTGCGGACTAGCGGGATCCTACAATGAGCAGTTCTTC
CARSCGLAGSYNEQFF
>17|TRBV4-1|NA|TRBD2|TRBJ2-3
TGCGCCAGCAGCCAAGATCAACTAGCGGGGGGAGCAGATACGCAGTATTTT
CASSQDQLAGGADTQYF
>13|TRBV4-2|NA|TRBD2|TRBJ2-7
TGTGCCAGCAGCCAAGCGGGAGGGGGCGAGCAGTACTTC
CASSQAGGGEQYF
>11|TRBV20-1|NA|NA|TRBJ1-1
TGCAGTGCAGGAGGGGCCCTTGGAGCTTTCTTT
CSAGGALGAFF
>16|TRBV18|NA|TRBD2|TRBJ2-2
TGTGCCAGCTCACAAACTAGCGGGGGCTTCACCGGGGAGCTGTTTTTT
CASSQTSGGFTGELFF
>15|TRBV9|NA|NA|TRBJ2-7
TGTGCCAGCAGCGTAGGGGAAGGGGCGAGCTACGAGCAGTACTTC
CASSVGEGASYEQYF
>14|TRBV5-6|NA|NA|TRBJ2-7
TGTGCCAGCAGCTTGCCGAGCTCCTCCTACGAGCAGTACTTC
CASSLPSSSYEQYF
>17|TRBV9|NA|TRBD2|TRBJ2-2
TGTGCCAGCAGCCTGCGGACTAGCGGGTTGAACACCGGGGAGCTGTTTTTT
CASSLRTSGLNTGELFF
>15|TRBV7-9|NA|NA|TRBJ1-4
TGTGCCAGCAGCCGGGGCGGGGATTATAGCGAAAAACTGTTTTTT
CASSRGGDYSEKLFF
>15|TRBV2|NA|TRBD1|TRBJ2-5
TGTGCCAGCAGGGGCAAGGGACAGGCCCGGGAGACCCAGTACTTC
CASRGKGQARETQYF
>15|TRBV11-3|NA|NA|TRBJ1-2
TGTGCCAGCAGTCTTGGGGGCAGGGCCCACTATGGCTACACCTTC
CASSLGGRAHYGYTF
>15|TRBV5-1|NA|TRBD1|TRBJ1-2
TGCGCCAGCAGGCTCCCGGGACAGGGGGACTATGGCTACACCTTC
CASRLPGQGDYGYTF
>18|TRBV5-5|NA|TRBD1|TRBJ2-6
TGTGCCAGCAGCCAGGAGGTGACAGGGCTCTCTGGGGCCAACGTCCTGACTTTC
CASSQEVTGLSGANVLTF
>13|TRBV6-5|NA|NA|TRBJ1-1
TGTGCCAGCAGTTGGGAGGGGGTCACTGAAGCTTTCTTT
CASSWEGVTEAFF
>15|TRBV9|few|NA|TRBJ1-2
TGTGCCAGCAGCGTAGCAGGGTTCCTATACTATGGCTACACCTTC
CASSVAGFLYYGYTF
>17|TRBV14|NA|TRBD2|TRBJ2-1
TGTGCCAGCAGCCAAGGAACCGCTAGCGGGTTTTACAATGAGCAGTTCTTC
CASSQGTASGFYNEQFF
>16|TRBV11-2|NA|NA|TRBJ2-1
TGTGCCAGCAGCCCGTTATACGGGGGCTCCTACAATGAGCAGTTCTTC
CASSPLYGGSYNEQFF